The 7 T cell receptor beta chains given below trace back to one sample, sequenced in a study of blood T cell repertoires in COVID-19. The table came from immunoSEQ multiplex PCR; TCRdb's copy has only in-frame clones and leaves some out. Of some 140,000 clones listed, 84% are singletons. The sample consisted of peripheral blood. The receptors stem from a woman older than 75 with acute or convalescent COVID-19.

The chain combines TRBV18 with TRBJ1-2; 9 positions match TRBD1. Looked up from germline, CDR1 is KGHSH and CDR2 is LQKENI. The CDR3 loop spans 16 amino acids. Losses at the gene ends were 5 bases for V and 4 bases for J; bases not matched to a gene: 11. This CDR3 is CASSATGTGIAYGYTF. In DNA form, the CDR3 reads TGTGCCAGCTCAGCAACCGGGACAGGGATCGCCTATGGCTACACCTTC.

The chain combines TRBV27 with TRBJ1-6; 9 bases line up with TRBD1. Per the germline V gene, CDR1 is MNHEY and CDR2 is SMNVEV (reference sequence). This CDR3 has 15 amino acids. Trimming removed 3 bases from V and 7 bases from J; junction bases left unmatched: 4. CDR3 region: CASSLEDRGNSPLHF. CDR3 DNA: TGTGCCAGCAGTTTGGAGGACAGGGGAAATTCACCCCTCCACTTT.

The V and J genes are TRBV7-2 and TRBJ2-1; TRBD2 is a possible D gene (6 bases). CDR1 is SGHTA and CDR2 is FQGNSA in the germline V gene. This CDR3 is 16 amino acids long. With 4 bases removed from V and 2 bases from J, the gap between germline ends came to 15 bases. In DNA form, the CDR3 reads TGTGCCAGCAGCTCAACTAGCTCCGGCCCCTACAATGAGCAGTTCTTC. Translated, it gives CASSSTSSGPYNEQFF. Drawing the rest from reference TRBV7-2 and TRBJ2-1, the complete variable domain is GAGVSQSPSNKVTEKGKDVELRCDPISGHTALYWYRQSLGQGLEFLIYFQGNSAPDKSGLPSDRFSAERTGGSVSTLTIQRTQQEDSAVYLCASSSTSSGPYNEQFFGPGTRLTVL.

The chain employs TRBV27 and TRBJ1-1; D is unclear. The CDR3 has 13 amino acids. The ends were cut back, 3 bases at V and 1 base at J, with 6 bases in the middle. CDR1 MNHEY and CDR2 SMNVEV come from the germline V gene (reference sequence). The CDR3 reads CASSLFKNTEAFF. The CDR3, as DNA: TGTGCCAGCAGTTTGTTTAAGAACACTGAAGCTTTCTTT.

V usage is TRBV7-9 and J usage is TRBJ2-1; TRBD1 matches at 10 bases. Unmatched junction bases numbered 2, after V lost 4 bases and J lost 2 bases. The germline V gene has CDR1 SEHNR and CDR2 FQNEAQ (reference sequence). The CDR3 contains 15 residues. CDR3 in DNA: TGTGCCAGCAGCTGGACAGGGGGGCCCTACAATGAGCAGTTCTTC. It encodes CASSWTGGPYNEQFF.

The genes are TRBV9 and TRBJ2-1; D gene ambiguous. This CDR3 has 16 residues. Per germline, CDR1 SGDLS and CDR2 YYNGEE. V was trimmed by 0 bases and J by 0 bases, leaving 10 bases between them. Here the CDR3 reads CASSVEAGPSYNEQFF. As DNA, the CDR3 is TGTGCCAGCAGCGTAGAAGCCGGTCCCTCCTACAATGAGCAGTTCTTC.

The chain carries TRBV30 and TRBJ2-1; 10 nucleotides match TRBD1. The CDR3 length is 15 residues. The V gene's germline CDR1 is GTSNPN and CDR2 SVGIG (reference sequence). Trimming took 1 base from V and 6 from J; bases not matched to a gene: 6. The CDR3 reads CAWSAGQGRVNEQFF. In DNA, the CDR3 is TGTGCCTGGAGTGCGGGACAGGGGCGGGTCAATGAGCAGTTCTTC.